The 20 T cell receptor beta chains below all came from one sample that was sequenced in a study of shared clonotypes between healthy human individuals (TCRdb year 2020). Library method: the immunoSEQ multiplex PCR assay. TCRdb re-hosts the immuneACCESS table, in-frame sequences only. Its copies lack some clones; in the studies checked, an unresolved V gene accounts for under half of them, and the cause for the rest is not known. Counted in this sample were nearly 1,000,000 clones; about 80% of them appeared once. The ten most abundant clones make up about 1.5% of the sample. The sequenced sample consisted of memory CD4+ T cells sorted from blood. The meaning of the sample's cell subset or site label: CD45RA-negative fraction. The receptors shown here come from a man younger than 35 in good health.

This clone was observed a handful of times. CDR3 DNA: TGTGCCAGCAGCCTAACAGGGTGGAACATTCAGTACTTC. Protein: CASSLTGWNIQYF. The rearrangement links TRBV28 to TRBJ2-4; weak D call: TRBD1 (6 bases). Germline V gives CDR1 MDHEN, CDR2 SYDVKM. This CDR3 is 13 amino acids long. Trimming removed 6 bases from V and 7 bases from J, with 13 bases in between.

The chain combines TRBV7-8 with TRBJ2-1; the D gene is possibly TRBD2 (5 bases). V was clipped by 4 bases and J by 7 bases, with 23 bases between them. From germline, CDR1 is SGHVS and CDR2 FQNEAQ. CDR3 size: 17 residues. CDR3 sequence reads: CASSWYRRVGAKNEQFF. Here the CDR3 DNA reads TGTGCCAGCAGCTGGTATAGGCGGGTGGGCGCGAAGAATGAGCAGTTCTTC.

The CDR3 here is CAWSVSGRTNSPLHF. The CDR3 nucleotides are TGTGCCTGGAGTGTATCCGGCAGGACTAATTCACCCCTCCACTTT. V is TRBV30 and J is TRBJ1-6, with D hard to call. Trimming pared 0 bases from V and 6 bases from J, leaving 12 bases between. Per the germline V gene, CDR1 is GTSNPN and CDR2 is SVGIG (reference sequence). This CDR3 is 15 amino acids long.

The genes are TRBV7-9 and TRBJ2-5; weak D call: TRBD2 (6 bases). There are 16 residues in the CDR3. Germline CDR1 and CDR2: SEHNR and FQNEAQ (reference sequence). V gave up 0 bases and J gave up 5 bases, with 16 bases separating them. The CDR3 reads CASSLAVWGGTETQYF. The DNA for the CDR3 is TGTGCCAGCAGCTTAGCAGTATGGGGCGGGACTGAGACCCAGTACTTC.

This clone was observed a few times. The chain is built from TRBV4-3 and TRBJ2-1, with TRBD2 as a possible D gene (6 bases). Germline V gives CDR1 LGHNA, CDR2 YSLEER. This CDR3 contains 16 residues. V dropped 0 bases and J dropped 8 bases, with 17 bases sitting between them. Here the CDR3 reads CASSQEFRRAFDEQFF. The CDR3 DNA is TGCGCCAGCAGCCAAGAGTTTAGGAGGGCTTTCGATGAGCAGTTCTTC.

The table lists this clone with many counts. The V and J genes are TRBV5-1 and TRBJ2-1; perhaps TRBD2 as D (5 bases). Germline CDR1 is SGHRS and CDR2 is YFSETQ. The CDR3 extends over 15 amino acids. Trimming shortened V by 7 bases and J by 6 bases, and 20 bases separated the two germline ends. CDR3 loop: CASGTTFRETNEQFF. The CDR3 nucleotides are TGCGCCAGCGGAACTACCTTTCGGGAAACCAATGAGCAGTTCTTC.

DNA of the CDR3: TGTGCCAGCAGCAGGAGGTATCAGGCAACTAATGAAAAACTGTTTTTT. Its translation is CASSRRYQATNEKLFF. The chain joins TRBV9 to TRBJ1-4; D unresolved. The CDR3 extends over 16 amino acids. Germline CDR1 SGDLS, CDR2 YYNGEE. V was cut by 4 bases and J by 0 bases, with 13 bases left in between.

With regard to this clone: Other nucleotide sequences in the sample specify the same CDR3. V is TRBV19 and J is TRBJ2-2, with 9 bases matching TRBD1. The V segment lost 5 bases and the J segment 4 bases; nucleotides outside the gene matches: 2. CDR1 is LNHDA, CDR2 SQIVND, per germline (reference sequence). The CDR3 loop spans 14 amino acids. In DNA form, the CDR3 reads TGTGCCAGTAGTCGACAGGGGGGCACCGGGGAGCTGTTTTTT. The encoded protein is CASSRQGGTGELFF.

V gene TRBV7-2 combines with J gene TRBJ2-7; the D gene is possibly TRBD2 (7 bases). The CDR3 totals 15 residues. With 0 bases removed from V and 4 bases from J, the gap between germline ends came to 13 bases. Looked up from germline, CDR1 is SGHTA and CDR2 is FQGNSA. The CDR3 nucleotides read TGTGCCAGCAGCTTAGCGCGGGGGCGCGGATACGAGCAGTACTTC. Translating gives CASSLARGRGYEQYF.

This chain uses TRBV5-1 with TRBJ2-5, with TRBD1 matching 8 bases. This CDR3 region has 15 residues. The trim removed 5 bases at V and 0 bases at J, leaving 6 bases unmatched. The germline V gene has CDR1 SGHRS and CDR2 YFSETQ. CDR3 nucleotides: TGCGCCAGCAGTGGGACAGGACTGTACCAAGAGACCCAGTACTTC. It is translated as CASSGTGLYQETQYF.

CDR3: CASRPVLMNTEAFF. The CDR3 DNA follows: TGTGCCAGCAGGCCCGTACTCATGAACACTGAAGCTTTCTTT. The rearrangement joins TRBV7-9 to TRBJ1-1; D uncertain. The CDR3 loop spans 14 amino acids. The V end lost 6 bases, the J end lost 0 bases, and 11 bases lay between the germline ends. CDR1 and CDR2 from the germline V gene are SEHNR and FQNEAQ (reference sequence). Full variable domain (missing parts from reference TRBV7-9 and TRBJ1-1): DTGVSQNPRHKITKRGQNVTFRCDPISEHNRLYWYRQTLGQGPEFLTYFQNEAQLEKSRLLSDRFSAERPKGSFSTLEIQRTEQGDSAMYLCASRPVLMNTEAFFGQGTRLTVV.

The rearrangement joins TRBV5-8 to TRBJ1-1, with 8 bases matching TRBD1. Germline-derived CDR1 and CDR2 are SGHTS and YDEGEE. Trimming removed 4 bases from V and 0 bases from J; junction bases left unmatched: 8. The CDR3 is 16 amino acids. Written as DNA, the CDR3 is TGTGCCAGCAGCCCGGACAGGGCTTCCTTGAACACTGAAGCTTTCTTT. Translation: CASSPDRASLNTEAFF.

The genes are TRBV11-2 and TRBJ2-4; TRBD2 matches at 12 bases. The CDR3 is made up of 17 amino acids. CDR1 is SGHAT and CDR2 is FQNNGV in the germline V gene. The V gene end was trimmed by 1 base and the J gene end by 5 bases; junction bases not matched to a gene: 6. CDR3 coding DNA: TGTGCCAGCAGCTTAGGACTAGCGGGAGCCCACGAAAACATTCAGTACTTC. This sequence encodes CASSLGLAGAHENIQYF.

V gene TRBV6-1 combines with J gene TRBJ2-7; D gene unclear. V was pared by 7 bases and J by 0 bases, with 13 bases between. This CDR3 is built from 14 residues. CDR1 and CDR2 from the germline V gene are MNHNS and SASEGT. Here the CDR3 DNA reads TGTGCCAGCACTCACCCCCCAAGCTCCTACGAGCAGTACTTC. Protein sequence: CASTHPPSSYEQYF.

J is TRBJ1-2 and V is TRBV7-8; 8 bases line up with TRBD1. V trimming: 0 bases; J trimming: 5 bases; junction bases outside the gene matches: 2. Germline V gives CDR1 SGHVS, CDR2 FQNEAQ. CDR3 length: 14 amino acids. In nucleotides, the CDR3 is TGTGCCAGCAGCTTAGCGGGACAGGAGTATGGCTACACCTTC. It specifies CASSLAGQEYGYTF. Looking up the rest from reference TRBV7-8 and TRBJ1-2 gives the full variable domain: GAGVSQSPRYKVAKRGQDVALRCDPISGHVSLFWYQQALGQGPEFLTYFQNEAQLDKSGLPSDRFFAERPEGSVSTLKIQRTQQEDSAVYLCASSLAGQEYGYTFGSGTRLTVV.

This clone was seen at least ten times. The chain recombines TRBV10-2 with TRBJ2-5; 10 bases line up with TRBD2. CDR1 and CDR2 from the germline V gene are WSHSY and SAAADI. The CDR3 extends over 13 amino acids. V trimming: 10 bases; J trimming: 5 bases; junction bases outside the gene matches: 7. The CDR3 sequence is CATRAGGTETQYF. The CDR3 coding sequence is TGCGCCACCCGAGCGGGAGGGACGGAGACCCAGTACTTC.

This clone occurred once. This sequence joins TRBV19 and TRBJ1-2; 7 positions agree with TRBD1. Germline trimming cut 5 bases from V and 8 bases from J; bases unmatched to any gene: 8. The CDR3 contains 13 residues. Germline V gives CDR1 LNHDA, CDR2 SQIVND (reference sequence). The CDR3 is CASSGRQGSGYTF. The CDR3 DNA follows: TGTGCCAGTAGTGGAAGACAGGGCAGCGGCTACACCTTC. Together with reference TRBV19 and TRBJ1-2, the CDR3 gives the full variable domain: DGGITQSPKYLFRKEGQNVTLSCEQNLNHDAMYWYRQDPGQGLRLIYYSQIVNDFQKGDIAEGYSVSREKKESFPLTVTSAQKNPTAFYLCASSGRQGSGYTFGSGTRLTVV.

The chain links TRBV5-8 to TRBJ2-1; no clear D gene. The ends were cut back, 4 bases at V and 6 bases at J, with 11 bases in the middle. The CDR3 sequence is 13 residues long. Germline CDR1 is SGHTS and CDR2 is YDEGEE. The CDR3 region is CASSANGGNEQFF. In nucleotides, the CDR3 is TGTGCCAGCAGCGCAAACGGTGGCAATGAGCAGTTCTTC.

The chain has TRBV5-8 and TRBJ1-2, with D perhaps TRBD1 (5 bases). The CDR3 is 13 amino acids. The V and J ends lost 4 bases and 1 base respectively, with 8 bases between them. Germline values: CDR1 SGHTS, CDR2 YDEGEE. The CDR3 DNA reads TGTGCCAGCAGCGTACAGGTTAACTATGGCTACACCTTC. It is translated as CASSVQVNYGYTF.

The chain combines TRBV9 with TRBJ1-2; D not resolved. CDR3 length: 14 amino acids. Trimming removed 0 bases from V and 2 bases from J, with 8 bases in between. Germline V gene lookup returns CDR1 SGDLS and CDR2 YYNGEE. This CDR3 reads CASSVGPENYGYTF. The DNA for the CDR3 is TGTGCCAGCAGCGTAGGTCCGGAAAACTATGGCTACACCTTC.